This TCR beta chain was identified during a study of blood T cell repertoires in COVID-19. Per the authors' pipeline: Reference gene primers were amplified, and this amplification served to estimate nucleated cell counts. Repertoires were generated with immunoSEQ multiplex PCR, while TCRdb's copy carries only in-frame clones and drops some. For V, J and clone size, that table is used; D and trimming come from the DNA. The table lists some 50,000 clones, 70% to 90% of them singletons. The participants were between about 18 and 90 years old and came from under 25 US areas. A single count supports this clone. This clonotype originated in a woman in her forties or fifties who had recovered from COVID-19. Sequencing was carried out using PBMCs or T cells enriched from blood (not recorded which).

This CDR3 reads CASSLGLQETQYF. Here the CDR3 DNA reads TGTGCCAGCAGCCTGGGACTTCAAGAGACCCAGTACTTC. The chain uses TRBV4-2 and TRBJ2-5; weak D call: TRBD2 (6 bases). Trimming removed 4 bases from V and 2 bases from J, with 8 bases in between. CDR3 size: 13 residues. The V gene's germline CDR1 is LGHNA and CDR2 YNFKEQ.